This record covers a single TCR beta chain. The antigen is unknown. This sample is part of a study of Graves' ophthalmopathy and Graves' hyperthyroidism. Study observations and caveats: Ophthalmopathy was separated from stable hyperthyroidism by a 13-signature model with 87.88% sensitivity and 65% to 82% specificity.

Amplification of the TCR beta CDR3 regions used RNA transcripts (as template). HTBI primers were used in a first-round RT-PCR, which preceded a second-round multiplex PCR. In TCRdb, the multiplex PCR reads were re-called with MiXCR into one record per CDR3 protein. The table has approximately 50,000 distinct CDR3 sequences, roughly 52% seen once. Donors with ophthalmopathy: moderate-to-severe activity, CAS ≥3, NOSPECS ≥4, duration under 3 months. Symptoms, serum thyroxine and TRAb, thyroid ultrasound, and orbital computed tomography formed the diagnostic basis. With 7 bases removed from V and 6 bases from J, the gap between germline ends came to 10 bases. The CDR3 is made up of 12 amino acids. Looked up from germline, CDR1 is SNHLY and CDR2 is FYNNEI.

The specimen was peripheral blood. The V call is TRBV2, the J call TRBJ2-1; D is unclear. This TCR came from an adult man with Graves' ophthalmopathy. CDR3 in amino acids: CASMFKGNEQFF. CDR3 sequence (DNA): TGTGCCAGCATGTTCAAGGGCAATGAGCAGTTCTTC.